This TCR beta chain came from a study of cytomegalovirus exposure and HLA in healthy donors. Study-level points and caveats: The CMV antigen specificity of three CMV-associated chains was confirmed through in vitro analysis.

The validation cohort, a group of roughly 120 subjects, included the donors and was separate from the approximately 680-subject first cohort. This CDR3 region has 17 residues. The germline V gene encodes CDR1 LNHNV and CDR2 YYDKDF (reference sequence). V trimming: 0 bases; J trimming: 5 bases; junction bases outside the gene matches: 3. The protocol was immunoSEQ multiplex PCR, while the TCRdb copy is restricted to in-frame clones and leaves out a portion. The sample holds under 100,000 clones; 95% to 97% are singletons and the top ten take roughly 0.82%. This clone appeared once. Its target is not known.

The TCR comes from a man younger than 30 in good health and CMV-seronegative. This chain joins TRBV15 and TRBJ2-2; TRBD2 matches 13 bases. Input material: PBMCs. The CDR3 reads CATSRDPGLAGTGELFF. Here the CDR3 DNA reads TGTGCCACCAGCAGAGACCCGGGACTAGCGGGAACCGGGGAGCTGTTTTTT.